The rows below give T cell receptor beta chains drawn from one sample of a study of cytomegalovirus exposure and HLA in healthy donors. Repertoires were generated with immunoSEQ multiplex PCR, while TCRdb's copy carries only in-frame clones and drops some. The sample holds about 160,000 clones; almost 80% are singletons and the top ten take around 0.96%. The sequenced material came from PBMCs. Receptor source: a woman in her forties or fifties in good health and CMV-seropositive. Both conserved end residues are part of each CDR3. The D gene is left open where the match is weak. Size is stated for part of the rows, as once, few or many counts, or as a class when the clone is expanded.

D: TRBD1
size: NA
J: TRBJ1-5
V: TRBV18
DNA: TGTGCCAGCTCCCGTGGGACAGGGAATAATCAGCCCCAGCATTTT
CDR3: CASSRGTGNNQPQHF

D: NA
size: few
J: TRBJ1-2
V: TRBV6-5
DNA: TGTGCCAGCAGTTACTCGAAGGCCCCGACAGACTATGGCTACACCTTC
CDR3: CASSYSKAPTDYGYTF

D: TRBD2
size: NA
J: TRBJ2-3
V: TRBV9
DNA: TGTGCCAGCAGCTCCGGGGGGGAGAGCACAGATACGCAGTATTTT
CDR3: CASSSGGESTDTQYF

D: TRBD1
size: NA
J: TRBJ1-1
V: TRBV7-9
DNA: TGTGCCAGCAGACCAACAGGGGAGAACACTGAAGCTTTCTTT
CDR3: CASRPTGENTEAFF

D: TRBD1
size: NA
J: TRBJ1-1
V: TRBV6-5
DNA: TGTGCCAGCAACACGGGGGCAGGGGGGAACACTGAAGCTTTCTTT
CDR3: CASNTGAGGNTEAFF

D: NA
size: NA
J: TRBJ1-5
V: TRBV6-1
DNA: TGTGCCAGCAGTGAAGGGCCCAATCAGCCCCAGCATTTT
CDR3: CASSEGPNQPQHF

D: TRBD2
size: NA
J: TRBJ2-1
V: TRBV10-3
DNA: TGTGCCATCAGTGAAAAGCGGGAGAGGTTGGGTGAGCAGTTCTTC
CDR3: CAISEKRERLGEQFF

D: TRBD2
size: NA
J: TRBJ2-5
V: TRBV18
DNA: TGTGCCAGCTCACCAGAGAGCGGGGGGGCCCAAGAGACCCAGTACTTC
CDR3: CASSPESGGAQETQYF

D: NA
size: NA
J: TRBJ1-3
V: TRBV11-2
DNA: TGTGCCAGCAGCCCAAGTTCTGGGGGGAACTCTGGAAACACCATATATTTT
CDR3: CASSPSSGGNSGNTIYF

D: NA
size: NA
J: TRBJ2-7
V: TRBV7-2
DNA: TGTGCCAGCAGCACAAAGCGGACCTACGAGCAGTACTTC
CDR3: CASSTKRTYEQYF

D: NA
size: NA
J: TRBJ1-1
V: TRBV28
DNA: TGTGCCAGCAAGGAGGGAGGGATAACTGAAGCTTTCTTT
CDR3: CASKEGGITEAFF

D: TRBD2
size: NA
J: TRBJ2-1
V: TRBV10-2
DNA: TGCGCCAGCGGACTAGCGGGAGGAATGGACAATGAGCAGTTCTTC
CDR3: CASGLAGGMDNEQFF

D: NA
size: NA
J: TRBJ1-2
V: TRBV10-3
DNA: TGTGCCATCAGGGACTTCAGGGGAGGCTACACCTTC
CDR3: CAIRDFRGGYTF

D: TRBD2
size: few
J: TRBJ2-5
V: TRBV2
DNA: TGTGCCAGCAGCCGGTGGACAAGTCGGAGCGGGAGGGCCCAAGAGACCCAGTACTTC
CDR3: CASSRWTSRSGRAQETQYF

D: TRBD2
size: once
J: TRBJ2-3
V: TRBV28
DNA: TGTGCCAGCAGTTTTCTAGCGGGGACCCAGCGGGATACGCAGTATTTT
CDR3: CASSFLAGTQRDTQYF

D: TRBD2
size: NA
J: TRBJ2-3
V: TRBV7-9
DNA: TGTGCCAGCAGTTTAGGAAGCGGGAGTAAGTGGGGTACGCAGTATTTT
CDR3: CASSLGSGSKWGTQYF

D: NA
size: NA
J: TRBJ2-7
V: TRBV7-2
DNA: TGTGCCAGCAGCTTAAAATACCCCATCTCCTACGAGCAGTACTTC
CDR3: CASSLKYPISYEQYF

D: NA
size: few
J: TRBJ1-2
V: TRBV28
DNA: TGTGCCAGCAGAGACGCGGGACGGACTAACTATGGCTACACCTTC
CDR3: CASRDAGRTNYGYTF

D: NA
size: NA
J: TRBJ2-3
V: TRBV20-1
DNA: TGCAGTGCTAGAACCGGAGATACGCAGTATTTT
CDR3: CSARTGDTQYF

D: TRBD1
size: NA
J: TRBJ1-1
V: TRBV7-3
DNA: TGTGCCAGCGGACAGGGAAGGAACACTGAAGCTTTCTTT
CDR3: CASGQGRNTEAFF

D: NA
size: NA
J: TRBJ2-2
V: TRBV27
DNA: TGTGCCAGCAGTTTAAAGGGGACTTATAACACCGGGGAGCTGTTTTTT
CDR3: CASSLKGTYNTGELFF

D: NA
size: few
J: TRBJ1-2
V: TRBV10-3
DNA: TGTGCCATCAGTGAGTCATACTCTTCCATCGCTGGCTATGGCTACACCTTC
CDR3: CAISESYSSIAGYGYTF

D: TRBD1
size: NA
J: TRBJ2-1
V: TRBV5-6
DNA: TGTGCCAGCAGCTCGGGGACAGGGCGTCGCTCCTACAATGAGCAGTTCTTC
CDR3: CASSSGTGRRSYNEQFF

D: TRBD1
size: NA
J: TRBJ1-1
V: TRBV19
DNA: TGTGCCAGTAGTATGCCCGGACAGGGGGGGAACACTGAAGCTTTCTTT
CDR3: CASSMPGQGGNTEAFF

D: NA
size: once
J: TRBJ1-4
V: TRBV7-9
DNA: TGTGCCAGCAGCCCGGGTGAAAAACTGTTTTTT
CDR3: CASSPGEKLFF

D: NA
size: once
J: TRBJ2-3
V: TRBV7-9
DNA: TGTGCCAGCAGCTTAGGGTTAACTAGCACAGATACGCAGTATTTT
CDR3: CASSLGLTSTDTQYF

D: NA
size: NA
J: TRBJ1-3
V: TRBV29-1
DNA: TGCAGCGTTGGGCAGGACTCTGGAAACACCATATATTTT
CDR3: CSVGQDSGNTIYF

D: NA
size: NA
J: TRBJ1-4
V: TRBV4-3
DNA: TGCGCCAGCAGCCAAGAAGGCGGATTTGGGGAAAAACTGTTTTTT
CDR3: CASSQEGGFGEKLFF

D: NA
size: few
J: TRBJ2-7
V: TRBV6-5
DNA: TGTGCCAGCAGTTACTCAGCCATGTCCTCCTACGAGCAGTACTTC
CDR3: CASSYSAMSSYEQYF

D: NA
size: NA
J: TRBJ1-2
V: TRBV7-2
DNA: TGTGCCAGCAGCTTAGTTGGGGGAGGTGGCTACACCTTC
CDR3: CASSLVGGGGYTF

D: TRBD1
size: few
J: TRBJ2-7
V: TRBV5-6
DNA: TGTGCCAGCAGCTTGTTTGTGACAGGGGAATCCTACGAGCAGTACTTC
CDR3: CASSLFVTGESYEQYF

D: NA
size: few
J: TRBJ1-2
V: TRBV6-5
DNA: TGTGCCAGCAGCCCCGGGGGAGCATATGGCTACACCTTC
CDR3: CASSPGGAYGYTF

D: TRBD2
size: NA
J: TRBJ2-7
V: TRBV7-8
DNA: TGTGCCAGCAGCGTCGGGACTAGCTTCCACGAGCAGTACTTC
CDR3: CASSVGTSFHEQYF

D: NA
size: NA
J: TRBJ1-4
V: TRBV28
DNA: TGTGCCAGCAATGGCGAAAAACTGTTTTTT
CDR3: CASNGEKLFF

D: NA
size: NA
J: TRBJ2-7
V: TRBV2
DNA: TGTGCCAGCAGTGAAGACTACTACGAGCAGTACTTC
CDR3: CASSEDYYEQYF

D: NA
size: NA
J: TRBJ1-6
V: TRBV7-9
DNA: TGTGCCAGCAGCTACGACAGGAATAATTCACCCCTCCACTTT
CDR3: CASSYDRNNSPLHF

D: NA
size: NA
J: TRBJ1-2
V: TRBV5-1
DNA: TGCGCCAGCAGAAGAAGCGTCGAAAACTATGGCTACACCTTC
CDR3: CASRRSVENYGYTF

D: NA
size: NA
J: TRBJ2-1
V: TRBV18
DNA: TGTGCCAGCTCGGACTTCCTAGCAGCCAATGAGCAGTTCTTC
CDR3: CASSDFLAANEQFF

D: NA
size: NA
J: TRBJ2-5
V: TRBV11-2
DNA: TGTGCCAGCAGCTTAGGGGCTTCGGAGACCCAGTACTTC
CDR3: CASSLGASETQYF

D: NA
size: NA
J: TRBJ1-1
V: TRBV9
DNA: TGTGCCAGCAGCTCCGGACAGTCGGGTACTGAAGCTTTCTTT
CDR3: CASSSGQSGTEAFF

D: TRBD2
size: NA
J: TRBJ2-5
V: TRBV6-1
DNA: TGTGCCAGCAGTGGACTTATTATGCCGGGAGGGGGGGAGACCCAGTACTTC
CDR3: CASSGLIMPGGGETQYF

D: TRBD2
size: NA
J: TRBJ2-3
V: TRBV4-2
DNA: TGTGCCAGCAGCCAAGTAGCGGGAGCCCTACACACAGATACGCAGTATTTT
CDR3: CASSQVAGALHTDTQYF

D: NA
size: once
J: TRBJ2-3
V: TRBV25-1
DNA: TGTGCCAGCAGCCACCAGGGAAACACAGATACGCAGTATTTT
CDR3: CASSHQGNTDTQYF